Following are 8 T cell receptor beta chains from one sample sequenced in a study of spatial heterogeneity in lung cancer (dated by TCRdb to about 2019). Summary of the overall study and its limitations: A correlation was observed between the number of expanded intratumoral alpha and beta TCRs and the tumor nonsynonymous mutation count.

The sample's time point label, in plain terms: sample taken at primary tumor resection. Library generation was performed with 5' RACE. Instrument on record: NextSeq 500. In-frame beta chains were kept once TCRdb had trimmed the public reads at Q25 with fastp and called clones with MiXCR. Under each unique CDR3 protein, matching rows form one entry showing the most common genes and DNA. Recorded for this sample are fewer than 15,000 distinct CDR3 sequences; 2.5% to 3.5% of them occurred a single time. The ten largest clonotypes hold roughly 17% of the sample. No antigen is known for these receptors. Sequencing was performed on lung tumor tissue, taken at surgery. These receptors came from a male donor with early-stage non-small cell lung cancer.

This clonotype was seen at least ten times. V gene TRBV12-3 or TRBV12-4 combines with J gene TRBJ2-3; D may be TRBD2 (5 bases). CDR3 length equals 14 residues. V lost 5 bases and J lost 3, with 12 bases in between. The CDR3 DNA reads TGTGCCAGCAGTAGGGCAGGAGGAACAGATACGCAGTATTTT. It yields the protein CASSRAGGTDTQYF.

This clonotype has ten or more counts. In DNA form, the CDR3 reads TGTGCCAGCAGTGATCAGCCCCAGCATTTT. It translates to CASSDQPQHF. The chain carries TRBV6-1 and TRBJ1-5; no clear D. V dropped 3 bases and J dropped 6 bases, with 0 bases sitting between them. The CDR3 spans 10 residues. Germline lookup yields CDR1 MNHNS and CDR2 SASEGT.

On this clonotype itself: One base away lies a much larger clone, so this may be a sequencing read error. The V gene is TRBV7-2, the J gene TRBJ1-5; weak D call: TRBD1 (5 bases). Germline V gene sequence: CDR1 SGHTA, CDR2 FQGNSA. This CDR3 is 13 amino acids long. This CDR3 reads CASSLGQNQPQNF. The CDR3 DNA reads as TGTGCCAGCAGCTTAGGACAGAATCAGCCCCAGAATTTT.

This rearrangement joins TRBV11-2 to TRBJ2-3; D possibly corresponds to TRBD1 (6 bases). Germline V gene sequence: CDR1 SGHAT, CDR2 FQNNGV. Trimming stripped 5 bases from V and 4 bases from J, with 22 bases between. This CDR3 spans 17 amino acids. The CDR3 is CASSVSGRGVISDTQYF. CDR3 nucleotides: TGTGCCAGCAGCGTTAGTGGCAGGGGAGTCATTTCAGATACGCAGTATTTT.

Concerning this clonotype itself: Since a much larger clone is just one base distant, this may be a read error. The DNA for the CDR3 is TGTGCCAGCAGCTTGGGACACGGCTTTGTTGGCTACACCTTC. Amino acids: CASSLGHGFVGYTF. The chain recombines TRBV7-9 with TRBJ1-2; possibly TRBD1 for D (6 bases). From germline, CDR1 is SEHNR and CDR2 FQNEAQ (reference sequence). The CDR3 covers 14 residues. Trimming took 3 bases from V and 7 from J, leaving 15 bases between them.

This clonotype was seen a few times. This chain uses TRBV19 with TRBJ2-7; tentative D call: TRBD2 (5 bases). With 0 bases removed from V and 4 bases from J, the gap between germline ends came to 7 bases. The CDR3 consists of 13 residues. CDR1 is LNHDA, CDR2 SQIVND, per germline (reference sequence). The DNA of the CDR3 is TGTGCCAGTAGTATAGATCGGGGATACGAGCAGTACTTC. This gives the protein CASSIDRGYEQYF.

This clonotype was found a few times. The chain has TRBV7-2 and TRBJ1-1, with D possibly TRBD1 on 6 matching bases. This CDR3 has 13 amino acids. The germline gives CDR1 SGHTA, CDR2 FQGNSA. Deletions cut 4 bases from V and 4 bases from J, with 10 bases between. For the CDR3, the DNA is TGTGCCAGCAGCTCCCTCAGGGGCACTGAAGCTTTCTTT. Its translation: CASSSLRGTEAFF. Full variable domain (missing parts from reference TRBV7-2 and TRBJ1-1): GAGVSQSPSNKVTEKGKDVELRCDPISGHTALYWYRQSLGQGLEFLIYFQGNSAPDKSGLPSDRFSAERTGGSVSTLTIQRTQQEDSAVYLCASSSLRGTEAFFGQGTRLTVV.

This clonotype was detected many times. The chain recombines TRBV3-1 with TRBJ1-2, with 8 positions matching TRBD1. The CDR3 extends over 15 amino acids. V trimming: 5 bases; J trimming: 8 bases; junction bases outside the gene matches: 13. The germline V gene encodes CDR1 LGHDT and CDR2 YNNKEL (reference sequence). In nucleotides, the CDR3 is TGTGCCAGCAGCTACTTATCCGGGACAGGAGCCGGCTACACCTTC. It yields the protein CASSYLSGTGAGYTF.